Following are 20 T cell receptor beta chains from one sample sequenced in a study of blood T cell repertoires in COVID-19. The table came from immunoSEQ multiplex PCR; TCRdb's copy has only in-frame clones and leaves some out. This sample has 200,000 to 300,000 clones, with about 91% found just once. Material: peripheral blood. All receptors derive from a man at least 80 years old with acute or convalescent COVID-19.

The chain links TRBV6-8 to TRBJ2-2; TRBD1 aligns across 11 bases. The CDR3 contains 17 residues. The V and J ends lost 11 bases and 0 bases, in that order; junction bases with no gene match: 11. Germline assignment: CDR1 MNHGY and CDR2 SAAAGT. The CDR3 sequence: CALEGQGVPSNTGELFF. CDR3 in DNA: TGTGCCCTCGAGGGACAGGGGGTCCCCTCGAACACCGGGGAGCTGTTTTTT.

This chain uses TRBV27 with TRBJ2-3; tentative D call: TRBD2 (5 bases). This CDR3 is built from 16 residues. Germline V gene data show CDR1 as MNHEY and CDR2 as SMNVEV (reference sequence). V shed 3 bases and J shed 4 bases, with 17 bases lying between them. The CDR3 reads CASSFRFTARADTQYF. In DNA form, the CDR3 reads TGTGCCAGCAGTTTCCGATTTACGGCGAGGGCAGATACGCAGTATTTT.

V usage is TRBV7-2 and J usage is TRBJ1-6; weak D call: TRBD1 (5 bases). The CDR3 sequence is 17 residues long. The V end was cut by 2 bases, the J end by 2 bases, with 13 bases between. Germline V lookup: CDR1 SGHTA, CDR2 FQGNSA. The CDR3 is CASSLNQGSAYNSPLHF. CDR3 DNA sequence: TGTGCCAGCAGCTTAAACCAGGGTTCAGCCTATAATTCACCCCTCCACTTT.

The rearrangement uses TRBV5-4 and TRBJ1-3, with 7 bases that match TRBD1. V lost 4 bases, J lost 1 base, and 8 bases stayed unmatched. The germline gives CDR1 SGHNT, CDR2 YYREEE (reference sequence). This CDR3 has 16 residues. The CDR3 coding sequence is TGTGCCAGCAGCCGCGAGGGGGCTCGTTCTGGAAACACCATATATTTT. It specifies CASSREGARSGNTIYF. Combining the CDR3 with reference TRBV5-4 and TRBJ1-3 gives the whole variable domain ETGVTQSPTHLIKTRGQQVTLRCSSQSGHNTVSWYQQALGQGPQFIFQYYREEENGRGNFPPRFSGLQFPNYSSELNVNALELDDSALYLCASSREGARSGNTIYFGEGSWLTVV.

The chain links TRBV18 to TRBJ2-2; TRBD1 is a possible D gene (6 bases). Germline V CDR1 and CDR2: KGHSH, LQKENI. Trimming shortened V by 4 bases and J by 2 bases, and 11 bases separated the two germline ends. This CDR3 has 15 residues. The DNA of the CDR3 is TGTGCCAGCTCACTTGACAGGACAAACACCGGGGAGCTGTTTTTT. This encodes CASSLDRTNTGELFF. Full variable domain (remainder filled in from reference TRBV18 and TRBJ2-2): NAGVMQNPRHLVRRRGQEARLRCSPMKGHSHVYWYRQLPEEGLKFMVYLQKENIIDESGMPKERFSAEFPKEGPSILRIQQVVRGDSAAYFCASSLDRTNTGELFFGEGSRLTVL.

The rearrangement uses TRBV19 and TRBJ1-3; D is undetermined. V was clipped by 8 bases and J by 4 bases, with 18 bases between them. The CDR3 consists of 15 residues. Per the germline V gene, CDR1 is LNHDA and CDR2 is SQIVND (reference sequence). The DNA of the CDR3 is TGTGCCAGTGGATTTTTAGGAGAGATGGGAAACACCATATATTTT. Translating gives CASGFLGEMGNTIYF.

This sequence joins TRBV7-2 and TRBJ1-2, with 7 bases aligning to TRBD1. V lost 3 bases and J lost 2; bases outside the gene matches: 3. The CDR3 has 14 amino acids. From germline, CDR1 is SGHTA and CDR2 FQGNSA. Here the CDR3 reads CASSLTGKNYGYTF. CDR3 nucleotide sequence: TGTGCCAGCAGCTTGACAGGGAAGAACTATGGCTACACCTTC.

V and J are TRBV29-1 and TRBJ2-5, with D possibly matching TRBD2 (6 bases). The germline V gene encodes CDR1 SQVTM and CDR2 ANQGSEA. Trimming stripped 3 bases from V and 5 bases from J, with 10 bases between. The CDR3 spans 12 residues. CDR3 sequence (DNA): TGCAGCGTTGAGGGACTCCCCGAGACCCAGTACTTC. It encodes CSVEGLPETQYF.

This clone has more than one count but fewer than ten. The rearrangement joins TRBV4-2 to TRBJ2-2, with 7 nucleotides matching TRBD2. CDR1 is LGHNA and CDR2 is YNFKEQ in the germline V gene. The trim removed 3 bases at V and 4 bases at J, leaving 2 bases unmatched. This CDR3 has 14 residues. The CDR3 nucleotides read TGTGCCAGCAGCCAGGGACTATTCACCGGGGAGCTGTTTTTT. Amino acid sequence: CASSQGLFTGELFF.

The genes are TRBV28 and TRBJ1-6; the match to TRBD1 covers 7 bases. This CDR3 comprises 13 residues. CDR1 and CDR2 from the germline V gene are MDHEN and SYDVKM. V was pared by 7 bases and J by 10 bases, with 7 bases of the junction left unmatched. CDR3 in amino acids: CASIGGAGSPLHF. The CDR3 nucleotides read TGTGCCAGCATAGGGGGCGCGGGGTCACCCCTCCACTTT. Drawing the rest from reference TRBV28 and TRBJ1-6, the complete variable domain is DVKVTQSSRYLVKRTGEKVFLECVQDMDHENMFWYRQDPGLGLRLIYFSYDVKMKEKGDIPEGYSVSREKKERFSLILESASTNQTSMYLCASIGGAGSPLHFGNGTRLTVT.

The rearrangement joins TRBV28 to TRBJ2-2, with 9 positions matching TRBD2. V shed 5 bases, J shed 4 bases, and the junction held 11 bases outside the gene matches. CDR1 and CDR2 (germline): MDHEN, SYDVKM. This CDR3 is 17 amino acids long. CDR3 loop: CASSPPPAGGRTGELFF. CDR3 bases: TGTGCCAGCAGTCCGCCCCCGGCGGGGGGGCGCACCGGGGAGCTGTTTTTT. The complete variable domain, with remaining parts taken from reference TRBV28 and TRBJ2-2, reads DVKVTQSSRYLVKRTGEKVFLECVQDMDHENMFWYRQDPGLGLRLIYFSYDVKMKEKGDIPEGYSVSREKKERFSLILESASTNQTSMYLCASSPPPAGGRTGELFFGEGSRLTVL.

V and J are TRBV27 and TRBJ2-6; perhaps TRBD1 as D (5 bases). Germline loops: CDR1 MNHEY, CDR2 SMNVEV (reference sequence). V was shortened by 4 bases and J by 2 bases, with 9 bases between the two germline ends. CDR3 length equals 15 residues. CDR3 region: CASSSRVTGANVLTF. The CDR3 DNA reads as TGTGCCAGCAGTTCCAGGGTAACTGGGGCCAACGTCCTGACTTTC. The variable domain in full, completed from reference TRBV27 and TRBJ2-6, reads EAQVTQNPRYLITVTGKKLTVTCSQNMNHEYMSWYRQDPGLGLRQIYYSMNVEVTDKGDVPEGYKVSRKEKRNFPLILESPSPNQTSLYFCASSSRVTGANVLTFGAGSRLTVL.

This chain uses TRBV18 with TRBJ2-7; D is unclear. V lost 2 bases and J 3 bases, leaving 11 bases between the germline ends. Germline V lookup: CDR1 KGHSH, CDR2 LQKENI. This CDR3 comprises 14 residues. The CDR3 is CASSPMGTDYEQYF. CDR3 bases: TGTGCCAGCTCACCAATGGGCACAGACTACGAGCAGTACTTC.

V and J are TRBV5-1 and TRBJ1-1, with 9 bases aligning to TRBD1. The CDR3 covers 13 residues. The trim removed 4 bases at V and 14 bases at J, leaving 12 bases unmatched. Looked up from germline, CDR1 is SGHRS and CDR2 is YFSETQ. CDR3 residues: CASSPEGQGKFFF. The CDR3 coding sequence is TGCGCCAGCAGCCCAGAGGGACAGGGTAAGTTCTTCTTT.

The chain combines TRBV19 with TRBJ1-2; D unclear. Germline loops: CDR1 LNHDA, CDR2 SQIVND (reference sequence). This CDR3 is 16 amino acids long. V was shortened by 6 bases and J by 5 bases, with 22 bases between the two germline ends. For the CDR3, the DNA is TGTGCCAGTAGCATCAGCTACCCGAGGGTACTTTATGGCTACACCTTC. This encodes CASSISYPRVLYGYTF.

The CDR3 DNA reads TGCGCCAGCAGCTTGGGAGCCCATGAGCAGTTCTTC. Translating gives CASSLGAHEQFF. The chain joins TRBV5-1 to TRBJ2-1; the D is unclear. CDR1 and CDR2 (germline): SGHRS, YFSETQ. V was cut by 0 bases and J by 8 bases, with 6 bases left in between. This CDR3 has 12 residues.

CDR3 coding DNA: TGTGCCAGCAGTGGGGGAGGGGGTTTAGCCAAAAACATTCAGTACTTC. Its protein is CASSGGGGLAKNIQYF. The V call is TRBV28, the J call TRBJ2-4; the D gene is possibly TRBD2 (7 bases). The V gene's germline CDR1 is MDHEN and CDR2 SYDVKM. The CDR3 loop spans 16 amino acids. Trimming took 5 bases from V and 0 from J, leaving 14 bases between them.

Points on this clone: The same CDR3 is also encoded by other DNA sequences in this sample. The DNA of the CDR3 is TGTGCCACCAGTAGCGGGGGAAGCACAGATACGCAGTATTTT. The encoded protein is CATSSGGSTDTQYF. The J gene is TRBJ2-3, the V gene TRBV24-1, with 8 bases lining up with TRBD2. V dropped 6 bases and J dropped 0; count of bases not matched to a gene: 1. The germline V gene has CDR1 KGHDR and CDR2 SFDVKD. The CDR3 has 14 amino acids.

The rearrangement uses TRBV29-1 and TRBJ2-1; TRBD2 aligns across 10 bases. J was trimmed by 8 bases and V by 1 base; bases with no gene match: 5. The germline V gene encodes CDR1 SQVTM and CDR2 ANQGSEA. The CDR3 spans 14 residues. The CDR3, as DNA: TGCAGCGTTGAAGCTAGCGGGAGATTCGATGAGCAGTTCTTC. It encodes CSVEASGRFDEQFF.

Here the CDR3 DNA reads TGCGCCAGCAGCCCAGAAACAGGGAACTATGGCTACACCTTC. It is translated as CASSPETGNYGYTF. The J gene is TRBJ1-2, the V gene TRBV5-1, with a weak D call TRBD1 (6 bases). Trimming took 4 bases from V and 2 from J, leaving 12 bases between them. This CDR3 is 14 amino acids long. Per germline, CDR1 SGHRS and CDR2 YFSETQ.